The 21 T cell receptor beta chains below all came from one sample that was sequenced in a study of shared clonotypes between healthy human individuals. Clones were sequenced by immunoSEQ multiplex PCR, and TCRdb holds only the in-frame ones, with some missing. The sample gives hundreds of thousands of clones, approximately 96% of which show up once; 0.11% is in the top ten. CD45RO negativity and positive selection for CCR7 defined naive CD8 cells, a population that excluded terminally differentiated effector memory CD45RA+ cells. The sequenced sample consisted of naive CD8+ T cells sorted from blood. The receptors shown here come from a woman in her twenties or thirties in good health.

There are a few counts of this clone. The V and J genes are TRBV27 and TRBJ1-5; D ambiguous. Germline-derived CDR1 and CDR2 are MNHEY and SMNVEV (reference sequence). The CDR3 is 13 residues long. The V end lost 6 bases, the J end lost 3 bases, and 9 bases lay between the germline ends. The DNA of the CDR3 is TGTGCCAGCAGCCGGACGAACAATCAGCCCCAGCATTTT. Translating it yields CASSRTNNQPQHF.

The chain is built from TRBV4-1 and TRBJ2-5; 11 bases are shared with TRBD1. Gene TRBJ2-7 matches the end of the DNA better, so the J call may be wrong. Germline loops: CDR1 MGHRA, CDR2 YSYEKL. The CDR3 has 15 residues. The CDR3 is CASSHGDRGSYEQYF. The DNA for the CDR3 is TGCGCCAGCAGCCACGGGGACAGGGGGTCCTACGAGCAGTACTTC.

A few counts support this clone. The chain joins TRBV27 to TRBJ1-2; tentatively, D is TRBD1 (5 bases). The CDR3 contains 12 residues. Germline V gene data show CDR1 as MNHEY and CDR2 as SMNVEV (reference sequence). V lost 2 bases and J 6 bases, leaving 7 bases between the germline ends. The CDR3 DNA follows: TGTGCCAGCAGTTTAGCGGGGGATGGCTACACCTTC. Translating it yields CASSLAGDGYTF.

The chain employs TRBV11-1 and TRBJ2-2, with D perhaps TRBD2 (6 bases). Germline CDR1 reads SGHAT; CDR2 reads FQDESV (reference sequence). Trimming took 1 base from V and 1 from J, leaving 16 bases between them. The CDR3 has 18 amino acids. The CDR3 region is CASSLEGRASENTGELFF. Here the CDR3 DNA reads TGTGCCAGCAGCTTAGAGGGAAGGGCTAGCGAGAACACCGGGGAGCTGTTTTTT.

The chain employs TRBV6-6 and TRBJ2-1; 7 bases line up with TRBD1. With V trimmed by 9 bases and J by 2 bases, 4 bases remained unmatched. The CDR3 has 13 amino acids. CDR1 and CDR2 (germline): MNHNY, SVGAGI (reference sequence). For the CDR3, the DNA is TGTGCCAGTTCCGGGACAGCCTACAATGAGCAGTTCTTC. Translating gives CASSGTAYNEQFF.

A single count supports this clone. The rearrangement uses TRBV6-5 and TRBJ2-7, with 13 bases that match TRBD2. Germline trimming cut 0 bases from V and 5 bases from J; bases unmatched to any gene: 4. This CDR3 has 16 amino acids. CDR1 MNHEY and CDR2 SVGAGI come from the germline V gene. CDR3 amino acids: CASSYSRGLAGDEQYF. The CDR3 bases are TGTGCCAGCAGTTACTCGAGAGGACTAGCGGGAGACGAGCAGTACTTC.

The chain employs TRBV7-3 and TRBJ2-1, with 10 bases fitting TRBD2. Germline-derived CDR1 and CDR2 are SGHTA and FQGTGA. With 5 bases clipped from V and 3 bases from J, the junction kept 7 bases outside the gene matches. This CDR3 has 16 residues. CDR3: CASSPPTSGDYNEQFF. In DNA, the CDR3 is TGTGCCAGCAGCCCACCAACTAGCGGGGACTACAATGAGCAGTTCTTC.

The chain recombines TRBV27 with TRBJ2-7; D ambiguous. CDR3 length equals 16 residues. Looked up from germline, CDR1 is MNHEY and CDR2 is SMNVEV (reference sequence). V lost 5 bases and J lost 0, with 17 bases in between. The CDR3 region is CASSPLPPQSSYEQYF. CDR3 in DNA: TGTGCCAGCAGTCCCCTACCCCCGCAAAGCTCCTACGAGCAGTACTTC.

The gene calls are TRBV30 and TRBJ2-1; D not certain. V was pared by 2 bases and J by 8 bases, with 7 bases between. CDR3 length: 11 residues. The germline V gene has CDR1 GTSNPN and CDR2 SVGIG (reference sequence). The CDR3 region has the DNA TGTGCCTGGAGTCACTGGGATGAGCAGTTCTTC. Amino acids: CAWSHWDEQFF. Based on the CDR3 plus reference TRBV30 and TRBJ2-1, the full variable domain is SQTIHQWPATLVQPVGSPLSLECTVEGTSNPNLYWYRQAAGRGLQLLFYSVGIGQISSEVPQNLSASRPQDRQFILSSKKLLLSDSGFYLCAWSHWDEQFFGPGTRLTVL.

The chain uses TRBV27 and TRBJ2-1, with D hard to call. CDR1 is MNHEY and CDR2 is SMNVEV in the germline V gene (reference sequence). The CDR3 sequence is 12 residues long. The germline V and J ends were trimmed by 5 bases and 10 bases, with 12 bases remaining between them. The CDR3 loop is CASSTPGNEQFF. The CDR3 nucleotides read TGTGCCAGCAGTACTCCGGGCAACGAGCAGTTCTTC.

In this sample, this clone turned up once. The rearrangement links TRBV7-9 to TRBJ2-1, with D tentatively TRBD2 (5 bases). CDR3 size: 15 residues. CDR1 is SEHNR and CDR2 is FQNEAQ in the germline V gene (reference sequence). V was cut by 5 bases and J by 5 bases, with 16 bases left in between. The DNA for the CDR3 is TGTGCCAGCAGCCCCATTTCGGGGAACAACAATGAGCAGTTCTTC. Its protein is CASSPISGNNNEQFF.

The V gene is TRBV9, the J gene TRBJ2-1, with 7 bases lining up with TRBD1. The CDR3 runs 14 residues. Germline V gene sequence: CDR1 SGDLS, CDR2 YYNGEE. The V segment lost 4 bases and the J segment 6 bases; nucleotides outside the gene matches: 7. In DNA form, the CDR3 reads TGTGCCAGCAGCCGATCAGGGGGTATCAATGAGCAGTTCTTC. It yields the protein CASSRSGGINEQFF.

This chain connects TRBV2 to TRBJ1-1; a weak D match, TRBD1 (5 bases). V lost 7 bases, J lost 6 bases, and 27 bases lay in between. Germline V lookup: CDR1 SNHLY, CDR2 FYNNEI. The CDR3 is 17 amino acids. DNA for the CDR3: TGTGCCAGCATGTACGGCAGGGTGGCTGGGAATACGGCTGAAGCTTTCTTT. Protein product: CASMYGRVAGNTAEAFF.

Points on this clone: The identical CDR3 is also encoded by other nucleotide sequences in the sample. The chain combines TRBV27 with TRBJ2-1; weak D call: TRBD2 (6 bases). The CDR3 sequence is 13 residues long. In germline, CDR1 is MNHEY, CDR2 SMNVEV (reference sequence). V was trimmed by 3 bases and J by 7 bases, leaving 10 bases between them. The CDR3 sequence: CASSLSGVNEQFF. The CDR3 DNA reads TGTGCCAGCAGTTTGTCGGGGGTAAATGAGCAGTTCTTC.

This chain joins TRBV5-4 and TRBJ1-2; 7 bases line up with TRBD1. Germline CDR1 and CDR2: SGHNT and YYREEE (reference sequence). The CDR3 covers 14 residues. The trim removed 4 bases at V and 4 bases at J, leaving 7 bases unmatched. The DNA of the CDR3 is TGTGCCAGCAGCCCAAGGACAGGCCTCTATGGCTACACCTTC. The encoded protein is CASSPRTGLYGYTF.

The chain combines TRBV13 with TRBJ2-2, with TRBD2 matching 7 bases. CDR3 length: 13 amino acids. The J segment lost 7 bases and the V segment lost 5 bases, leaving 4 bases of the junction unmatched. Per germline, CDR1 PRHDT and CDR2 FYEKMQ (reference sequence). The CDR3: CASSLWTSGELFF. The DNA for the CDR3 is TGTGCCAGCAGCCTGTGGACTAGCGGGGAGCTGTTTTTT.

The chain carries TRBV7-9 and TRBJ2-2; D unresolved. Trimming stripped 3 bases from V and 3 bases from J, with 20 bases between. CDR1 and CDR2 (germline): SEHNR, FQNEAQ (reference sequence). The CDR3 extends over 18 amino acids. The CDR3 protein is CASSFILYQEKDTGELFF. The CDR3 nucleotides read TGTGCCAGCAGCTTTATCCTATATCAGGAGAAGGACACCGGGGAGCTGTTTTTT. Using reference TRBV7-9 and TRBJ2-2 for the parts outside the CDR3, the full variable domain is DTGVSQNPRHKITKRGQNVTFRCDPISEHNRLYWYRQTLGQGPEFLTYFQNEAQLEKSRLLSDRFSAERPKGSFSTLEIQRTEQGDSAMYLCASSFILYQEKDTGELFFGEGSRLTVL.

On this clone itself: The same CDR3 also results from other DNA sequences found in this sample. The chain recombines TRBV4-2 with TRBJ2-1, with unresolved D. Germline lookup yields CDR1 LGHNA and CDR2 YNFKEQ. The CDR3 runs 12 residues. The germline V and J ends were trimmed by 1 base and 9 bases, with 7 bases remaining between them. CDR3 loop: CASSQAGGEQFF. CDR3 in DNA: TGTGCCAGCAGCCAAGCTGGCGGTGAGCAGTTCTTC.

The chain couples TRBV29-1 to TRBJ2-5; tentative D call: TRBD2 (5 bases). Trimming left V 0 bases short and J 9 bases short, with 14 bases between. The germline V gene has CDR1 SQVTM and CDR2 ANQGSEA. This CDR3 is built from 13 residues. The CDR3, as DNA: TGCAGCGTTGAAGATGGACTTCCTTACGCCCAGTACTTC. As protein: CSVEDGLPYAQYF.

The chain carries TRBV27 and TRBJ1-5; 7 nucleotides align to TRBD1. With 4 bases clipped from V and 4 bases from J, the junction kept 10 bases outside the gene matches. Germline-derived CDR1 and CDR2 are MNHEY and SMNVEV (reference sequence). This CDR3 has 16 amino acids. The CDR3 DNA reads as TGTGCCAGCAGTTCATCACAGGGGTCTAGGAATCAGCCCCAGCATTTT. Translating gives CASSSSQGSRNQPQHF.

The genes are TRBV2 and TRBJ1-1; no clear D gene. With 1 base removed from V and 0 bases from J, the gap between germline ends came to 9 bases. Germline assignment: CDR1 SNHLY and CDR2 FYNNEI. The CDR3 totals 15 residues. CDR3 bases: TGTGCCAGCAGTGAAGAGACGGTAATGAACACTGAAGCTTTCTTT. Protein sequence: CASSEETVMNTEAFF.